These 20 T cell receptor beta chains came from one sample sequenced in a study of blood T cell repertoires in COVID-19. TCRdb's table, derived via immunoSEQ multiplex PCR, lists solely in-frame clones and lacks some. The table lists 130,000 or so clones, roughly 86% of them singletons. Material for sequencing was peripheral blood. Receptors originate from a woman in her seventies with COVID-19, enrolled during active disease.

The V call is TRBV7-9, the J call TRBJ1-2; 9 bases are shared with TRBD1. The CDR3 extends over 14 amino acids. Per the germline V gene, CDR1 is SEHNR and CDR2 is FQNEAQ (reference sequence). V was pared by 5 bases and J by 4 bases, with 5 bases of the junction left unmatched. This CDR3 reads CASSLDRGAYGYTF. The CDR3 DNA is TGTGCCAGCAGCCTGGACAGGGGTGCCTATGGCTACACCTTC.

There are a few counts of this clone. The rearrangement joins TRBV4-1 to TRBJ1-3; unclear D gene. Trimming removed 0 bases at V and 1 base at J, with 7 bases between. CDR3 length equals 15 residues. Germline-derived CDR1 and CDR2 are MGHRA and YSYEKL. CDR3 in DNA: TGCGCCAGCAGCCAAGATCTGGCTTCTGGAAACACCATATATTTT. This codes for CASSQDLASGNTIYF.

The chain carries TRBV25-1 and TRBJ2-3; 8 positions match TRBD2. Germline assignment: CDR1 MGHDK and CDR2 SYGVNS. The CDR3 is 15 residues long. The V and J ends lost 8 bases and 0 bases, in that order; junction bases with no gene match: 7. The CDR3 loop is CASWDTSGSTDTQYF. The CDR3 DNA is TGTGCCAGCTGGGATACTAGCGGTAGCACAGATACGCAGTATTTT.

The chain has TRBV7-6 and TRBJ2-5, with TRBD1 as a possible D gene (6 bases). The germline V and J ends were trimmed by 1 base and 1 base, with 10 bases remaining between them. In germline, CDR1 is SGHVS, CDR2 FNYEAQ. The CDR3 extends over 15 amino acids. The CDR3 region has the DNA TGTGCCAGCAGCTTAGGGGGGCAGTCCCAAGAGACCCAGTACTTC. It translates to CASSLGGQSQETQYF. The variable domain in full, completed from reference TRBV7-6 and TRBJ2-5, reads GAGVSQSPRYKVTKRGQDVALRCDPISGHVSLYWYRQALGQGPEFLTYFNYEAQQDKSGLPNDRFSAERPEGSISTLTIQRTEQRDSAMYRCASSLGGQSQETQYFGPGTRLLVL.

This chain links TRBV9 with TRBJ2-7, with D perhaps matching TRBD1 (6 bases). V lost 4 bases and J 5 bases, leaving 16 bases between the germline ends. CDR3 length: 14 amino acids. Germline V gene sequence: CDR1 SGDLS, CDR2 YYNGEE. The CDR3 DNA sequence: TGTGCCAGCAGCTCCGGACAGTCCCCTAACGAGCAGTACTTC. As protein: CASSSGQSPNEQYF. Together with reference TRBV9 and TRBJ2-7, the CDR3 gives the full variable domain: DSGVTQTPKHLITATGQRVTLRCSPRSGDLSVYWYQQSLDQGLQFLIQYYNGEERAKGNILERFSAQQFPDLHSELNLSSLELGDSALYFCASSSGQSPNEQYFGPGTRLTVT.

The DNA for the CDR3 is TGCGCCAGCAGCTTGGTGGTCAGGGGGTGGTCACCCCTCCACTTT. This codes for CASSLVVRGWSPLHF. The rearrangement joins TRBV5-1 to TRBJ1-6, with 7 nucleotides matching TRBD1. The CDR3 runs to 15 residues. CDR1 and CDR2 from the germline V gene are SGHRS and YFSETQ. Trimming at V came to 0 bases and at J to 10 bases, leaving 7 bases not matched to a gene.

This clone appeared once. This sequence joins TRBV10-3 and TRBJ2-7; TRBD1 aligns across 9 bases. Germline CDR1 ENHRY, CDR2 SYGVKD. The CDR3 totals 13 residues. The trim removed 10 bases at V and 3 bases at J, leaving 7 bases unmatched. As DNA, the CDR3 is TGTGCCACGACCGGGACAGGGCTCTACGAGCAGTACTTC. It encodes CATTGTGLYEQYF.

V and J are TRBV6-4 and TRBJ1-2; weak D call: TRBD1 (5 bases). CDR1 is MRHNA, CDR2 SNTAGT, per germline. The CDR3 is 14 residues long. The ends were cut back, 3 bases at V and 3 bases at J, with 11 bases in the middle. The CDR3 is CASSETGGDYGYTF. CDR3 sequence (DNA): TGTGCCAGCAGTGAGACCGGGGGGGACTATGGCTACACCTTC.

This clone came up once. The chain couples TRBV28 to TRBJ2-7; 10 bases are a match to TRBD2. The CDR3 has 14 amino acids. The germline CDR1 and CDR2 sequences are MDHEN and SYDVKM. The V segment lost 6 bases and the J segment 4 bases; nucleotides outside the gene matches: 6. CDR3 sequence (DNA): TGTGCCAGCAGCGGCCTTAGCGGGGGGTACGAGCAGTACTTC. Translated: CASSGLSGGYEQYF.

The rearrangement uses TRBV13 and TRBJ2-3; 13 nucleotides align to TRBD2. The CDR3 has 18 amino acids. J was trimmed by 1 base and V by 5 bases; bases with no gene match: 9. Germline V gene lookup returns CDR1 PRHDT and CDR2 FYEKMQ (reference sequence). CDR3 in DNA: TGTGCCAGCAGCATACGGACTAGCGGGGGCCCGGGCACAGATACGCAGTATTTT. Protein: CASSIRTSGGPGTDTQYF.

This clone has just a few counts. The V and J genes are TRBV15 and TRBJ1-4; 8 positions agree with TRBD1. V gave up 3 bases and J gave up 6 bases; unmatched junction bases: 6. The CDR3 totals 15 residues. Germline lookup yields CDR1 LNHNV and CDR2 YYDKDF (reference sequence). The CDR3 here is CATSRDRVIYEKLFF. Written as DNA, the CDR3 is TGTGCCACCAGCAGGGACAGGGTTATATATGAAAAACTGTTTTTT.

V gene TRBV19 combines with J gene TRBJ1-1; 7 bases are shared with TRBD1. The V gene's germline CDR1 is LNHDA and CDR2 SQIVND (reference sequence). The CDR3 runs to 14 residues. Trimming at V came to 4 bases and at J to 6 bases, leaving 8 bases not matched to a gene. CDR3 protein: CASSTVRQGAEAFF. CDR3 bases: TGTGCCAGTAGTACCGTACGACAGGGCGCTGAAGCTTTCTTT.

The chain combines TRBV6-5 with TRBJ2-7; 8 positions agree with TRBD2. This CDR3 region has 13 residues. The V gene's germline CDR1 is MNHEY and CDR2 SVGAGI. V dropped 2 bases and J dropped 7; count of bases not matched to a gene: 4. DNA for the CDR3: TGTGCCAGCAGTTACGACGGGGGGGAAGAGCAGTACTTC. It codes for CASSYDGGEEQYF.

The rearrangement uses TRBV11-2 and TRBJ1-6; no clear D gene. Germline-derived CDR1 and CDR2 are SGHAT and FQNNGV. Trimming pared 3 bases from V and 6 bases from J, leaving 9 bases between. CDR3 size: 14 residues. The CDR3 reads CASSFEGLNSPLHF. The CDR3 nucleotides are TGTGCCAGCAGCTTTGAGGGCCTTAATTCACCCCTCCACTTT.

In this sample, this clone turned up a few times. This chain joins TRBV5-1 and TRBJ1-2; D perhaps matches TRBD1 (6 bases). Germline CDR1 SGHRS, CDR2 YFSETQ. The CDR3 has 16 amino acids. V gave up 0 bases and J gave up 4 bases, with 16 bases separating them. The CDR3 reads CASSLGDTGVFYGYTF. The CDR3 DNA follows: TGCGCCAGCAGCTTGGGGGACACCGGCGTGTTCTATGGCTACACCTTC.

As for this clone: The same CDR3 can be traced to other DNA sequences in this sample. CDR3 DNA: TGTGCCACCAGCAGAGGCAGGGGCAATCAGCCCCAGCATTTT. Translated: CATSRGRGNQPQHF. The chain carries TRBV15 and TRBJ1-5; a possible D gene is TRBD1 (5 bases). CDR1 LNHNV and CDR2 YYDKDF come from the germline V gene (reference sequence). Trimming took off 1 base at V and 2 bases at J, with 6 bases between the two ends. The CDR3 consists of 14 residues.

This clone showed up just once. The CDR3 spells CAWRGAGGTGELFF. The DNA for the CDR3 is TGTGCCTGGAGGGGGGCAGGGGGCACCGGGGAGCTGTTTTTT. The chain combines TRBV30 with TRBJ2-2; 7 bases are shared with TRBD1. Trimming at V came to 3 bases and at J to 4 bases, leaving 5 bases not matched to a gene. Germline V CDR1 and CDR2: GTSNPN, SVGIG (reference sequence). The CDR3 is 14 amino acids.

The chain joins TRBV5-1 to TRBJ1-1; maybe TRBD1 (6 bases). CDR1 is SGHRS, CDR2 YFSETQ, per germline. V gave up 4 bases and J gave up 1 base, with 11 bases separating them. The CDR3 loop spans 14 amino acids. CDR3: CASSHGQKNTEAFF. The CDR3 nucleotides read TGCGCCAGCAGCCACGGACAGAAGAACACTGAAGCTTTCTTT.

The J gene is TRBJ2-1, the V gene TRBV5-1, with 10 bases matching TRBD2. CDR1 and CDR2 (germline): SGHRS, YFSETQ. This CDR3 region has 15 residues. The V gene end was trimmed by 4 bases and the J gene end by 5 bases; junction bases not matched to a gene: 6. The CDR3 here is CASSPTSGVDNEQFF. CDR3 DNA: TGCGCCAGCAGCCCCACTAGCGGGGTCGACAATGAGCAGTTCTTC.

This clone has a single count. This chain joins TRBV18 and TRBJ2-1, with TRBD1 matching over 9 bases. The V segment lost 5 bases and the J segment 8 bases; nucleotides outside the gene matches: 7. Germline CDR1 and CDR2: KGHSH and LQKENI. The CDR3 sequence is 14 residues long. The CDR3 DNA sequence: TGTGCCAGCTCAGCCAGGACAGGGGAGGATGAGCAGTTCTTC. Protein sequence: CASSARTGEDEQFF.